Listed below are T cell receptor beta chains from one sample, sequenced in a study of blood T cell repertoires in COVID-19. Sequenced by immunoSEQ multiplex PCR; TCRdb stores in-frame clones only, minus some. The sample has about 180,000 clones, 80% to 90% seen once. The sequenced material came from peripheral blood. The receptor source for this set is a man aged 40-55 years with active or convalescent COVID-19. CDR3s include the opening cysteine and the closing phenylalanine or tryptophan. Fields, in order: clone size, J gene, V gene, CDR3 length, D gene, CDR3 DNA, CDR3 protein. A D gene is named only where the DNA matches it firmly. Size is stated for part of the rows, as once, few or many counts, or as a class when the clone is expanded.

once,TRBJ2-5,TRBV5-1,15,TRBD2,TGCGCCAGCAGCTTGGCCGGGGGGAGGTTGGAGACCCAGTACTTC,CASSLAGGRLETQYF
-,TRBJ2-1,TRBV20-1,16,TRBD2,TGCAGTGCTAGTAGCAGTGCCGGGGGGGCCGACAATGAGCAGTTCTTC,CSASSSAGGADNEQFF
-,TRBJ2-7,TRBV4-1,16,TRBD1,TGCGCCAGCAGCCAAACTACCGGGACAGGGAGGTACGAGCAGTACTTC,CASSQTTGTGRYEQYF
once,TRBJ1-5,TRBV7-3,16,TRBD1,TGTGCCAGCAGCGTCCGCCGGGACAGGGGGGATCAGCCCCAGCATTTT,CASSVRRDRGDQPQHF
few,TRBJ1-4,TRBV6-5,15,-,TGTGCCAGCAGTCCCGACAGAGGAGTAAATGAAAAACTGTTTTTT,CASSPDRGVNEKLFF
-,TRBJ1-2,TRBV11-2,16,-,TGTGCCAGCAGCCAATACGGGGGGGCGCGTAGCTATGGCTACACCTTC,CASSQYGGARSYGYTF
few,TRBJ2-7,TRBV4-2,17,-,TGTGCCAGCAGCCAAGATGCTCCAGGGGCTCCCTCCTACGAGCAGTACTTC,CASSQDAPGAPSYEQYF
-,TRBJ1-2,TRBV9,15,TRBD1,TGTGCCAGTTCTCCTTCGGACAGGGGGCTCTATGGCTACACCTTC,CASSPSDRGLYGYTF
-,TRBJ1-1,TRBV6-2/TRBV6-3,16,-,TGTGCCAGCAGTGACTCCCCCACAGCAGTAGGAACTGAAGCTTTCTTT,CASSDSPTAVGTEAFF
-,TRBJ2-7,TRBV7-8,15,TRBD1,TGTGCCAGCAGCCCCCGGGACAGGGGGTCGGCGGAGCAGTACTTC,CASSPRDRGSAEQYF
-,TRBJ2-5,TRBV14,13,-,TGTGCCAGCAGCCGGGGGGGCCGGGAGACCCAGTACTTC,CASSRGGRETQYF
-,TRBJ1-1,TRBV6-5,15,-,TGTGCCAGCAGTTACATGGGGCAGGGGAACACTGAAGCTTTCTTT,CASSYMGQGNTEAFF
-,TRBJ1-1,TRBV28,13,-,TGTGCCAGCAGCACCCCGAATGGAAGGGGAGCTTTCTTT,CASSTPNGRGAFF
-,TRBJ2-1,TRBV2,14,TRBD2,TGTGCCAGCAGTAATACCGGGACTAGCGTTGAGCAGTTCTTC,CASSNTGTSVEQFF
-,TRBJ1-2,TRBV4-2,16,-,TGTGCCAGCAGCCAAGTTGGCCGATCGGGGGGCTATGGCTACACCTTC,CASSQVGRSGGYGYTF
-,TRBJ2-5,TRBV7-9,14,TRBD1,TGTGCCAGCAGCGTAGGACCAGGGGGAGAGACCCAGTACTTC,CASSVGPGGETQYF
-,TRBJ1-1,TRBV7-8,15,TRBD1,TGTGCCAGCAGCTCCCGGGACAGGGAAGAACCTGAAGCTTTCTTT,CASSSRDREEPEAFF
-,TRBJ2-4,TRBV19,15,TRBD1,TGTGCCAGTAGTATTCCCGGGACAGGGGCCGACATTCAGTACTTC,CASSIPGTGADIQYF
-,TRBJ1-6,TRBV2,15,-,TGTGCCAGCAAAGAGCTGAGCTCCTATAATTCACCCCTCCACTTT,CASKELSSYNSPLHF
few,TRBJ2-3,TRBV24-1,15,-,TGTGCCACCAGTGATTCAGGGGATTTCACAGATACGCAGTATTTT,CATSDSGDFTDTQYF
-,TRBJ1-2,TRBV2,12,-,TGTGCCAGCAGTGAAGGAGGATATGGCTACACCTTC,CASSEGGYGYTF
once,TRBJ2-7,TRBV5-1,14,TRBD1,TGCGCCAGCAGATGGGGGACAGGGAGCTACGAGCAGTACTTC,CASRWGTGSYEQYF
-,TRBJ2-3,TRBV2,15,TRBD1,TGTGCCAGCAGTGCGACAGGGGCCTCCACAGATACGCAGTATTTT,CASSATGASTDTQYF
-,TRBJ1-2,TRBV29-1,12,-,TGCAGCGTTGAGGTCAGGGGTTATGGCTACACCTTC,CSVEVRGYGYTF
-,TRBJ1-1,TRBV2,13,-,TGTGCCAGCAAAAGGGAGTGGGACACTGAAGCTTTCTTT,CASKREWDTEAFF
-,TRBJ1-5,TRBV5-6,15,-,TGTGCCAGCAGCTTGAATTGGGCTGGCAATCAGCCCCAGCATTTT,CASSLNWAGNQPQHF
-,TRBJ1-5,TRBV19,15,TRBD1,TGTGCCAGTAGTCCCCGGACAGGGTGGAATCAGCCCCAGCATTTT,CASSPRTGWNQPQHF
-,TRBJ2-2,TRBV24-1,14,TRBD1,TGTGCCACCTCCGACAGGGAAGTCACCGGGGAGCTGTTTTTT,CATSDREVTGELFF
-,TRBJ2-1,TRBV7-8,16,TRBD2,TGTGCCAGCAGCTTAGCGGGCGGGGGGTCCTACAATGAGCAGTTCTTC,CASSLAGGGSYNEQFF
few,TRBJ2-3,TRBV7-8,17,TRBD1,TGTGCCAGCAGCTTAGCTCGAGGGGGCCTCGGCACAGATACGCAGTATTTT,CASSLARGGLGTDTQYF
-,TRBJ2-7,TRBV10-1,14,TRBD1,TGCGCCAGCAGTCGGGACAGGCTGTCCTACGAGCAGTACTTC,CASSRDRLSYEQYF
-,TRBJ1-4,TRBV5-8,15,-,TGTGCCAGCAGCTCGGAGGGCTTTAGTGGTAGTCGGCTGTTTTTT,CASSSEGFSGSRLFF
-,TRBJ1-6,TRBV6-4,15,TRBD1,TGTGCCAGCAGTGAGCTGGGACAGGGGGCTTCACCCCTCCACTTT,CASSELGQGASPLHF
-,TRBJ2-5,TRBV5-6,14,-,TGTGCCAGCAGCTTGGGACAGCTCCAAGAGACCCAGTACTTC,CASSLGQLQETQYF
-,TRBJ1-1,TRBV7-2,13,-,TGTGCCAGCAGCCAGGGAGGGGCATTCGGAGCTTTCTTT,CASSQGGAFGAFF
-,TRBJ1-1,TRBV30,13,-,TGTGCCTGGAGTCTAACCTTGAACACTGAAGCTTTCTTT,CAWSLTLNTEAFF
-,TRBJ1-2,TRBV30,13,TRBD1,TGTGCCTGGAACGAGGGGGCATACGGTGGCTACACCTTC,CAWNEGAYGGYTF